One and the same sample provided the 14 T cell receptor beta chains below, sequenced in a study of OX40 agonist ivuxolimab in advanced cancers. Only in-frame clones appear in the TCRdb table, and some are missing; sequencing was by immunoSEQ multiplex PCR. Of 20,000 to 25,000 clones detected, around 83% appear once; the ten largest clones hold around 15%. The sequencing used CD4+ or CD8+ T cells sorted from blood, collected in a trial of the OX40 agonist ivuxolimab. The source is an adult with an advanced solid tumor such as melanoma, head and neck, liver or kidney cancer.

In the case of this clone: Germline is not matched at one junction end, which may reflect a read error. The chain carries TRBV18 and TRBJ2-4, with 7 nucleotides matching TRBD1. The CDR3 covers 18 residues. Germline assignment: CDR1 KGHSH and CDR2 LQKENI. The CDR3 DNA follows: TGTGCCAGCTCCCCACAAGTCGACGACAGGGATCCCAAAAACATTCAGTACTTC. Translating gives CASSPQVDDRDPKNIQYF.

The J gene is TRBJ2-1, the V gene TRBV5-5; 8 bases match TRBD2. The V segment lost 4 bases and the J segment 0 bases; nucleotides outside the gene matches: 6. The V gene's germline CDR1 is SGHKS and CDR2 YYEKEE (reference sequence). The CDR3 consists of 16 residues. CDR3 residues: CASSPGSGSSYNEQFF. CDR3 nucleotides: TGTGCCAGCAGCCCCGGCAGCGGGAGCTCCTACAATGAGCAGTTCTTC.

This chain uses TRBV10-2 with TRBJ2-4; D call uncertain. This CDR3 comprises 14 residues. V dropped 4 bases and J dropped 0 bases, with 7 bases sitting between them. Germline V gene data show CDR1 as WSHSY and CDR2 as SAAADI. For the CDR3, the DNA is TGCGCCAGCAGTGGTGCCGTAGCCAAAAACATTCAGTACTTC. Translating it yields CASSGAVAKNIQYF.

The V and J genes are TRBV7-3 and TRBJ1-1; 8 nucleotides align to TRBD1. The V gene's germline CDR1 is SGHTA and CDR2 FQGTGA. The V and J ends lost 5 bases and 7 bases, in that order; junction bases with no gene match: 0. There are 11 residues in the CDR3. The CDR3, as DNA: TGTGCCAGCAGCGGGACAGGTGAAGCTTTCTTT. Protein: CASSGTGEAFF.

The chain has TRBV5-1 and TRBJ1-6; D is unclear. V lost 4 bases and J 2 bases, leaving 13 bases between the germline ends. The V gene's germline CDR1 is SGHRS and CDR2 YFSETQ. The CDR3 is 16 residues long. In DNA, the CDR3 is TGCGCCAGCAGCCTGGATGGGCCGGCCTATAATTCACCCCTCCACTTT. It yields the protein CASSLDGPAYNSPLHF.

The sample holds one count of this clone. V usage is TRBV7-2 and J usage is TRBJ2-7; no reliable D call. The germline V and J ends were trimmed by 6 bases and 4 bases, with 10 bases remaining between them. This CDR3 has 12 amino acids. The V gene's germline CDR1 is SGHTA and CDR2 FQGNSA. CDR3 sequence: CASSPGGYEQYF. The CDR3 DNA sequence: TGTGCCAGCAGTCCCGGTGGGTACGAGCAGTACTTC.

This chain uses TRBV5-6 with TRBJ1-1, with D unclear. Trimming pared 4 bases from V and 1 base from J, leaving 8 bases between. Germline CDR1 reads SGHDT; CDR2 reads YYEEEE. The CDR3 extends over 13 amino acids. The CDR3 loop reads CASSPAANTEAFF. The CDR3 DNA is TGTGCCAGCAGCCCCGCAGCGAACACTGAAGCTTTCTTT.

This CDR3 is CASSIGGGYGYTF. CDR3 DNA sequence: TGTGCCAGTAGTATCGGAGGAGGCTATGGCTACACCTTC. J is TRBJ1-2 and V is TRBV19; D gene uncertain. Germline V gene sequence: CDR1 LNHDA, CDR2 SQIVND (reference sequence). The ends were cut back, 3 bases at V and 4 bases at J, with 9 bases in the middle. This CDR3 is built from 13 residues.

This chain joins TRBV19 and TRBJ2-6; perhaps TRBD2 as D (6 bases). With 7 bases removed from V and 0 bases from J, the gap between germline ends came to 13 bases. CDR1 and CDR2 from the germline V gene are LNHDA and SQIVND (reference sequence). The CDR3 is 16 amino acids. The CDR3 is CASTAGRPSGANVLTF. CDR3 nucleotides: TGTGCCAGTACTGCGGGACGGCCCTCTGGGGCCAACGTCCTGACTTTC.

This clone is a singleton in its sample. The rearrangement joins TRBV7-3 to TRBJ2-3, with a tentative D call TRBD2 (5 bases). In germline, CDR1 is SGHTA, CDR2 FQGTGA. The CDR3 runs to 14 residues. With 2 bases removed from V and 6 bases from J, the gap between germline ends came to 12 bases. This chain's CDR3 is CASSLLGDEDTQYF. CDR3 sequence (DNA): TGTGCCAGCAGCTTATTGGGAGATGAGGATACGCAGTATTTT. The variable domain in full, with the rest retrieved from reference TRBV7-3 and TRBJ2-3, is GAGVSQTPSNKVTEKGKYVELRCDPISGHTALYWYRQSLGQGPEFLIYFQGTGAADDSGLPNDRFFAVRPEGSVSTLKIQRTERGDSAVYLCASSLLGDEDTQYFGPGTRLTVL.

This clone has only one observation. The chain joins TRBV9 to TRBJ2-3; D may be TRBD2 (5 bases). CDR1 and CDR2 (germline): SGDLS, YYNGEE. The V end lost 4 bases, the J end lost 2 bases, and 20 bases lay between the germline ends. The length of the CDR3 is 17 residues. CDR3 residues: CASSSRSSDFFTDTQYF. The CDR3 coding sequence is TGTGCCAGCAGCTCCCGATCGTCGGACTTCTTCACAGATACGCAGTATTTT. Together with reference TRBV9 and TRBJ2-3, the CDR3 gives the full variable domain: DSGVTQTPKHLITATGQRVTLRCSPRSGDLSVYWYQQSLDQGLQFLIQYYNGEERAKGNILERFSAQQFPDLHSELNLSSLELGDSALYFCASSSRSSDFFTDTQYFGPGTRLTVL.

This clone was detected once. CDR3 nucleotides: TGCAGCGTGTCCGACGCTACAGGGTCGTGGAATACTGAAGCTTTCTTT. Residues: CSVSDATGSWNTEAFF. V and J are TRBV29-1 and TRBJ1-1, with D possibly being TRBD1 (6 bases). Germline-derived CDR1 and CDR2 are SQVTM and ANQGSEA. This CDR3 is built from 16 residues. V lost 6 bases and J 5 bases, leaving 25 bases between the germline ends.

The gene calls are TRBV29-1 and TRBJ2-5; 7 nucleotides match TRBD2. CDR1 and CDR2 (germline): SQVTM, ANQGSEA. CDR3 length: 16 amino acids. J was trimmed by 3 bases and V by 6 bases; bases with no gene match: 16. CDR3 nucleotide sequence: TGCAGCGTCTCCCATCCCACCCGGGAGGTGGAAGAGACCCAGTACTTC. It codes for CSVSHPTREVEETQYF.

The chain has TRBV10-1 and TRBJ2-6; D unresolved. Germline CDR1 reads WNHNN; CDR2 reads SYGVQD (reference sequence). The CDR3 consists of 15 residues. V lost 3 bases, J lost 2 bases, and 8 bases lay in between. The CDR3 region has the DNA TGCGCCAGCAGTGATGGGGTCCCTGGGGCCAACGTCCTGACTTTC. Translation: CASSDGVPGANVLTF.